A selection of T cell receptor beta chains follows, all from one sample in a study of T cells in Graves' hyperthyroidism and ophthalmopathy. TCRdb re-called the multiplex PCR reads with MiXCR, one entry per CDR3 protein. The sample lists about 400,000 distinct CDR3 sequences; roughly 13% were seen once. Sequencing was performed on blood. The receptors originated from a woman younger than 35 with Graves' hyperthyroidism. The CDR3 runs from the conserved cysteine through the conserved F or W. D genes are given only for firm matches. Size tells how often a clone was seen (once, few, many) or the class of an expanded clone, and some rows leave it out.

size	V	length	D	J	DNA	CDR3
once	TRBV18	15	TRBD2	TRBJ2-7	TGTGCCAGCTCACCCGGACTAGCGACAATCTACGAGCAGTACTTC	CASSPGLATIYEQYF
few	TRBV14	16	TRBD1	TRBJ1-1	TGTGCCAGCAGCCTCCAACCCCAGGGGGTGAACACTGAAGCTTTCTTT	CASSLQPQGVNTEAFF
many	TRBV10-2	14	NA	TRBJ2-7	TGCGCCAGCAGTGAGTTCCGACCCCTCTACGAGCAGTACTTC	CASSEFRPLYEQYF
many	TRBV11-3	17	TRBD2	TRBJ2-3	TGTGCCAGCAGCCTGGGACTAGCGGGAGGGAAAACAGATACGCAGTATTTT	CASSLGLAGGKTDTQYF
many	TRBV4-1	17	NA	TRBJ1-1	TGCGCCAGCAGCCAAGGGTGGGCTCGGGAGCGGAACACTGAAGCTTTCTTT	CASSQGWARERNTEAFF
NA	TRBV7-9	14	NA	TRBJ1-1	TGTGCCAGCAGCTCGAACACAGGGTTCACTGAAGCTTTCTTT	CASSSNTGFTEAFF
many	TRBV5-1	16	NA	TRBJ2-2	TGCGCCAGCAGCTTCGGGATTAGCGGGAACACCGGGGAGCTGTTTTTT	CASSFGISGNTGELFF
NA	TRBV29-1	12	TRBD1	TRBJ2-5	TGCAGCTTCCGGACAGGACAAGAGACCCAGTACTTC	CSFRTGQETQYF
NA	TRBV9	14	NA	TRBJ2-7	TGTGCCAGCAGCGTAGAGACGCATTCCTACGAGCAGTACTTC	CASSVETHSYEQYF
NA	TRBV6-4	13	NA	TRBJ2-1	TGTGCCAGCAGTGATTTTATCTCGGATGAGCAGTTCTTC	CASSDFISDEQFF
NA	TRBV19	14	NA	TRBJ1-1	TGTGCCAGTCTTTCAGGTGGGGTAAACACTGAAGCTTTCTTT	CASLSGGVNTEAFF
NA	TRBV7-6	18	TRBD2	TRBJ2-1	TGTGCCAGCAGCTTAAGAAGCGGGAGGTTAGGAACCTACAATGAGCAGTTCTTC	CASSLRSGRLGTYNEQFF
few	TRBV7-3	13	NA	TRBJ1-6	TGTGCCAGCAGCTCACAGGGTCAATCACCCCTCCACTTT	CASSSQGQSPLHF
few	TRBV18	16	NA	TRBJ2-2	TGTGCCAGCTCACCTACACAGGACCCTAACACCGGGGAGCTGTTTTTT	CASSPTQDPNTGELFF
NA	TRBV18	16	TRBD2	TRBJ2-7	TGTGCCAGCTCACTAGAAACGGGACTAGCGGGATGGGAGCAGTACTTC	CASSLETGLAGWEQYF
NA	TRBV14	14	TRBD1	TRBJ2-7	TGTGCCAGCAGCCACCCGGGACAGGGAAACGAGCAGTACTTC	CASSHPGQGNEQYF
few	TRBV28	18	NA	TRBJ2-6	TGTGCCAGCAGCCCAGGCGCGGGACGCTTCTCTGGGGCCAACGTCCTGACTTTC	CASSPGAGRFSGANVLTF
many	TRBV7-9	16	NA	TRBJ2-5	TGTGCCAGCAGCGAGACCCCCGTCGGGGCGCGGGAGACCCAGTACTTC	CASSETPVGARETQYF
NA	TRBV5-4	16	TRBD2	TRBJ2-1	TGTGCCAGCTCCTGGGCTAGCGGGAGATCCTACAATGAGCAGTTCTTC	CASSWASGRSYNEQFF
many	TRBV28	14	NA	TRBJ2-1	TGTGCCAGCAGTTTCCCCGGGAGTGGCAATGAGCAGTTCTTC	CASSFPGSGNEQFF
NA	TRBV6-5	16	NA	TRBJ1-2	TGTGCCAGCAGTTACTCGTATTTTGTGTCGTCTCATGGCTACACCTTC	CASSYSYFVSSHGYTF
few	TRBV4-1	18	NA	TRBJ1-1	TGCGCCAGCAGCCAAGTCCTGAGGGAATTGGGGGCTTGGACTGAAGCTTTCTTT	CASSQVLRELGAWTEAFF
NA	TRBV2	14	NA	TRBJ2-5	TGTGCCAGCAGTGCCTTGGAAAGGGGAGAGACCCAGTACTTC	CASSALERGETQYF
many	TRBV2	17	TRBD1	TRBJ1-2	TGTGCCAGCAGTGAACTAAGGACAGGGGAATTCGGTGATGGCTACACCTTC	CASSELRTGEFGDGYTF
many	TRBV5-1	18	TRBD2	TRBJ2-7	TGCGCCAGCAGCCCGGGACTAGCGGGCGCTAACGGCCCTTACGAGCAGTACTTC	CASSPGLAGANGPYEQYF
many	TRBV12-3/TRBV12-4	15	TRBD1	TRBJ1-2	TGTGCCAGCAGCCCCCCGGGGACAGGGAGGAATGGCTACACCTTC	CASSPPGTGRNGYTF
many	TRBV6-2/TRBV6-3	16	NA	TRBJ2-7	TGTGCCAGCAGTTACTCTCTAGGCTCAAGATCCTACGAGCAGTACTTC	CASSYSLGSRSYEQYF
NA	TRBV9	16	TRBD2	TRBJ2-3	TGTGCCAGCAGCGTTGGGCTGGGACTAGCGGGAGGTACGCAGTATTTT	CASSVGLGLAGGTQYF
many	TRBV28	20	NA	TRBJ2-1	TGTGCCAGCAGTCCCATTAGGGGACAGGCCCCTAGCGGAACAAACAATGAGCAGTTCTTC	CASSPIRGQAPSGTNNEQFF
many	TRBV6-2/TRBV6-3	12	NA	TRBJ2-7	TGTGCCAGCAAAGACGACTCCTACGAGCAGTACTTC	CASKDDSYEQYF
many	TRBV15	12	NA	TRBJ2-5	TGTGCCACCAGCAGACCCCAAGAGACCCAGTACTTC	CATSRPQETQYF
many	TRBV18	14	NA	TRBJ2-1	TGTGCCAGCTCACAAAGGAACCTCTACAATGAGCAGTTCTTC	CASSQRNLYNEQFF
NA	TRBV6-2/TRBV6-3	17	TRBD2	TRBJ2-1	TGTGCCAGCAGTTACCCAGCTAGCGGCCGAGGGTACAATGAGCAGTTCTTC	CASSYPASGRGYNEQFF
NA	TRBV30	17	NA	TRBJ1-5	TGTGCCTGGAGTGCATTTAGCTCCGGGACTAGCAATCAGCCCCAGCATTTT	CAWSAFSSGTSNQPQHF
few	TRBV10-1	13	NA	TRBJ2-2	TGCGCCAGCAGTGAGTCTACCGCCGGGGAGCTGTTTTTT	CASSESTAGELFF
many	TRBV12-3/TRBV12-4	15	NA	TRBJ2-7	TGTGCCAGCAGTTTAGAGGGGGAGGGCCCCTACGAGCAGTACTTC	CASSLEGEGPYEQYF